Reported below is one T cell receptor (beta chain). Cohort placement rested on clinical history that participants reported themselves. The data originate from a study of blood T cell repertoires in COVID-19. Turning to the study itself: The cDNA or gDNA used as material had been derived from T cells, B-cell-depleted T cells, or PBMCs.

V was shortened by 0 bases and J by 7 bases, with 18 bases between the two germline ends. CDR1 and CDR2 (germline): MNHEY, SMNVEV (reference sequence). The CDR3 spans 16 residues. Source study methods: Amplification with reference gene primers provided the estimates of nucleated cell counts. The repertoire was sequenced with immunoSEQ multiplex PCR; TCRdb's copy has only in-frame clones and lacks some. V and J calls and clone size come straight from that table; D and trimming were deduced from the DNA. The sample lists roughly 200,000 clones; 70% to 90% were seen once. This TCR was sampled from a woman aged 35 to 49 in a cohort exposed to, infected with or recovered from COVID-19 (not recorded which). The sample comprised PBMCs or T cells enriched from blood (not recorded which). This chain uses TRBV27 with TRBJ1-2, with a weak D call TRBD1 (6 bases). The CDR3 nucleotides read TGTGCCAGCAGTTTATCGAGCGGGGGCGTCACCAGTGGCTACACCTTC. Residues: CASSLSSGGVTSGYTF.